The next 19 T cell receptor beta chains were all read from a single sample in a study of human T cells and chemical hapten exposure. MiXCR, run by TCRdb on the RACE reads, gives a single entry per CDR3 protein. The sample has 100,000 or so distinct CDR3 sequences; about 10% are singletons. Time point of the sample: patch test 1, 2 weeks after DPC sensitization. The treatment: therapeutic diphenylcyclopropenone sensitization with weekly scalp DPC. Source: whole blood, taken in connection with sensitization to the hapten diphenylcyclopropenone (DPC). These receptors were taken from a man aged 35 to 55 with alopecia areata. Some clones in this sample may be carry-over from other donors' samples.

This clonotype was picked up a small number of times. V usage is TRBV29-1 and J usage is TRBJ2-1, with D maybe TRBD1 (6 bases). The germline V gene encodes CDR1 SQVTM and CDR2 ANQGSEA. This CDR3 contains 11 residues. V lost 5 bases, J lost 4 bases, and 6 bases lay in between. Here the CDR3 reads CSVTGYNEQFF. Written as DNA, the CDR3 is TGCAGCGTTACAGGGTACAATGAGCAGTTCTTC.

This chain connects TRBV4-3 to TRBJ2-7; the D is unclear. The CDR3 loop spans 13 amino acids. The V gene lost 0 bases and the J gene lost 9 bases, with 12 bases spanning the gap. CDR1 and CDR2 (germline): LGHNA, YSLEER. The DNA for the CDR3 is TGCGCCAGCAGCCAAGATCGGGCCTTGGGGCAGTACTTC. This encodes CASSQDRALGQYF.

This clonotype came up a few times. The V gene is TRBV6-2 or TRBV6-3, the J gene TRBJ2-3; D is undetermined. Germline-derived CDR1 and CDR2 are MNHEY and SVGEGT. Trimming shortened V by 6 bases and J by 4 bases, and 5 bases separated the two germline ends. This CDR3 has 11 amino acids. The CDR3 bases are TGTGCCAGCAGACTCGCAGATACGCAGTATTTT. It is translated as CASRLADTQYF.

A few counts support this clonotype. The rearrangement joins TRBV4-3 to TRBJ1-6, with 7 nucleotides matching TRBD1. There are 15 residues in the CDR3. Germline CDR1 LGHNA, CDR2 YSLEER. The V and J ends lost 2 bases and 7 bases, in that order; junction bases with no gene match: 5. The CDR3 protein is CASSQWQGENSPLHF. The CDR3 region has the DNA TGCGCCAGCAGCCAATGGCAGGGGGAGAATTCACCCCTCCACTTT.

This clonotype has only a few counts. It is unclear where the CDR3 begins or ends on the DNA, so no DNA is shown, and the CDR3 is as TCRdb lists it. The rearrangement joins TRBV7-5 to TRBJ2-7; the table's D gene call, TRBD1, was not cross checked with the DNA. TRBV7-5 is a pseudogene locus. The CDR3 has 19 amino acids, counting both end residues. The CDR3 is CISVPEAHRPGQGEYEQYF.

This chain joins TRBV28 and TRBJ1-4, with no clear D. CDR1 is MDHEN and CDR2 is SYDVKM in the germline V gene. This CDR3 spans 15 amino acids. The V end was cut by 3 bases, the J end by 4 bases, with 12 bases between. CDR3 protein: CASSFYLAVNEKLFF. The CDR3, as DNA: TGTGCCAGCAGTTTCTACTTAGCCGTTAATGAAAAACTGTTTTTT.

For this clonotype: The junction departs from the called germline gene at one end, perhaps through a read error. The gene calls are TRBV6-2 or TRBV6-3 and TRBJ2-5; TRBD2 agrees at 8 bases. The CDR3 consists of 13 residues. Looked up from germline, CDR1 is MNHEY and CDR2 is SVGEGT. CDR3 coding DNA: TGTGCCAGCAGTTCCGAGGGACTAGTGTACACCAACTTC. Protein: CASSSEGLVYTNF.

In its sample, this clonotype was seen a few times. CDR3 region: CASSSRGGWYV. For the CDR3, the DNA is TGTGCCAGCAGTTCCCGAGGGGGGTGGTACGTC. The chain combines TRBV7-2 with TRBJ2-7; possibly TRBD1 or TRBD2 for D (6 bases each). V lost 6 bases to trimming and J lost 12 bases, with 15 bases between them. The CDR3 consists of 11 residues. Germline CDR1 SGHTA, CDR2 FQGNSA.

The V and J genes are TRBV28 and TRBJ2-1; D call uncertain. The CDR3 is 11 amino acids. CDR1 and CDR2 from the germline V gene are MDHEN and SYDVKM. Trimming removed 6 bases from V and 10 bases from J, with 10 bases in between. The CDR3 coding sequence is TGTGCCAGCAGAGGTGTCGGGGAGCAGTTCTTC. Residues: CASRGVGEQFF.

This clonotype was detected many times. This chain links TRBV3-1 with TRBJ1-2; D call uncertain. Trimming cost V 6 bases and J 2 bases, with 7 bases left between them. Looked up from germline, CDR1 is LGHDT and CDR2 is YNNKEL (reference sequence). There are 12 residues in the CDR3. For the CDR3, the DNA is TGTGCCAGCAGTCAAATCAACTATGGCTACACCTTC. Translated: CASSQINYGYTF.

V gene TRBV12-5 combines with J gene TRBJ2-2; D not resolved. There are 14 residues in the CDR3. Germline lookup yields CDR1 LGHNT and CDR2 FRNRAP. V was cut by 5 bases and J by 5 bases, with 12 bases left in between. CDR3 nucleotide sequence: TGTGCTAGTGGTCGTCAAGTGGGGACCGGGGAGCTGTTTTTT. The encoded protein is CASGRQVGTGELFF.

This clonotype was detected only a few times. V gene TRBV4-2 combines with J gene TRBJ2-1; D ambiguous. Germline CDR1 is LGHNA and CDR2 is YNFKEQ. V was clipped by 1 base and J by 8 bases, with 9 bases between them. The CDR3 runs to 13 residues. CDR3 sequence (DNA): TGTGCCAGCAGCCAAGCAGATGTGGATGAGCAGTTCTTC. Protein: CASSQADVDEQFF.

The sample holds many counts of this clonotype. The rearrangement links TRBV6-6 to TRBJ1-5; D is undetermined. This CDR3 region has 11 residues. With 6 bases removed from V and 5 bases from J, the gap between germline ends came to 5 bases. CDR1 and CDR2 (germline): MNHNY, SVGAGI (reference sequence). For the CDR3, the DNA is TGTGCCAGCAGCTCCTATCAGCCCCAGCATTTT. It yields the protein CASSSYQPQHF.

Worth noting for this clonotype: Germline and junction disagree at one end, which may indicate a read error. The V and J genes are TRBV11-2 and TRBJ2-3; 9 nucleotides line up with TRBD2. In germline, CDR1 is SGHAT, CDR2 FQNNGV. CDR3 length equals 18 residues. CDR3 sequence (DNA): TGTGCCAGCAGCCTAGAGGTTGCGCGGGAGGGAAGCACAGATACGCAGTATTTT. Protein sequence: CASSLEVAREGSTDTQYF.

This chain uses TRBV2 with TRBJ2-1; 10 nucleotides align to TRBD2. CDR3 size: 14 residues. V shed 6 bases, J shed 2 bases, and the junction held 1 base outside the gene matches. CDR1 and CDR2 (germline): SNHLY, FYNNEI. The CDR3 DNA reads TGTGCCAGCAGGCTAGCGGGAGCCTACAATGAGCAGTTCTTC. Encoded protein: CASRLAGAYNEQFF.

This clonotype was counted a few times. The chain recombines TRBV12-3 or TRBV12-4 with TRBJ2-7; D may be TRBD2 (5 bases). Trimming removed 1 base at V and 3 bases at J, with 13 bases between. The CDR3 length is 15 residues. This chain's CDR3 is CASSLVSLGDYEQYF. The CDR3 DNA sequence: TGTGCCAGCAGTTTAGTCAGCCTGGGAGACTACGAGCAGTACTTC.

The V and J genes are TRBV12-3 or TRBV12-4 and TRBJ2-3; a weak D match, TRBD2 (6 bases). This CDR3 comprises 15 residues. V lost 8 bases and J 2 bases, leaving 17 bases between the germline ends. CDR3 residues: CASSRSSGNTDTQYF. The CDR3, as DNA: TGTGCCAGCTCACGGAGTAGCGGAAACACAGATACGCAGTATTTT.

The chain uses TRBV6-2 or TRBV6-3 and TRBJ1-1; 7 positions agree with TRBD1. Germline V CDR1 and CDR2: MNHEY, SVGEGT. The CDR3 contains 13 residues. The V gene end was trimmed by 5 bases and the J gene end by 5 bases; junction bases not matched to a gene: 5. CDR3: CASSPQGLTEAFF. In DNA, the CDR3 is TGTGCCAGCAGTCCACAGGGGTTGACTGAAGCTTTCTTT.

This clonotype was observed many times. The CDR3: CASSYAIGNTIYF. CDR3 DNA: TGTGCCAGCAGTTACGCTATTGGAAACACCATATATTTT. The genes are TRBV6-5 and TRBJ1-3; D remains unclear. From germline, CDR1 is MNHEY and CDR2 SVGAGI. The CDR3 runs 13 residues. The germline V and J ends were trimmed by 2 bases and 3 bases, with 5 bases remaining between them.